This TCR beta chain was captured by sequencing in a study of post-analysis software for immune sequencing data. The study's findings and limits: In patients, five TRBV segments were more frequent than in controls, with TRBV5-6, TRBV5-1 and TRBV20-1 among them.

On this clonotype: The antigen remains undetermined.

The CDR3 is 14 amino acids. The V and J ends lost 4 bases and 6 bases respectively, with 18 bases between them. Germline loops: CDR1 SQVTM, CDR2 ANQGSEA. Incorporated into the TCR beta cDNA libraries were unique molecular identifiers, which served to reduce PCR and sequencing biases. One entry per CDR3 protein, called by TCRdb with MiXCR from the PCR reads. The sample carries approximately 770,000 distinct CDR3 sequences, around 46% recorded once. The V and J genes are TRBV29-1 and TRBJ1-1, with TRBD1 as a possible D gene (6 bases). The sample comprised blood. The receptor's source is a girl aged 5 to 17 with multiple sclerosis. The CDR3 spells CSVVWGRGASEAFF. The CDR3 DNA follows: TGCAGCGTTGTATGGGGGCGGGGGGCCTCTGAAGCTTTCTTT. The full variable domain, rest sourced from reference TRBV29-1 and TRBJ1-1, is SAVISQKPSRDICQRGTSLTIQCQVDSQVTMMFWYRQQPGQSLTLIATANQGSEATYESGFVIDKFPISRPNLTFSTLTVSNMSPEDSSIYLCSVVWGRGASEAFFGQGTRLTVV.